This TCR beta chain was sequenced during a study of CD8+ T cells in alopecia areata. Study-level findings and limits: There were many expanded lesional clones persisting in scalp and blood during tofacitinib. Expanded CD8+ clones among the top 100, as well as scalp clonality, were significantly decreased by tofacitinib. Among the cells sequenced in scalp samples are also the resident alphabeta T cells of normal skin. Against the mouse data, patients shared TCRs less clearly, possibly for HLA reasons.

This clone was counted between two and nine times. The antigen remains unidentified. The CDR3 loop spans 14 amino acids. V was trimmed by 6 bases and J by 5 bases, leaving 16 bases between them. Germline V lookup: CDR1 SQVTM, CDR2 ANQGSEA. This sample's treatment: oral pan-JAK inhibitor, 5-10 mg twice daily. Extracted RNA was reverse transcribed into cDNA, the sequencing template. Using immunoSEQ multiplex PCR, the repertoire was profiled, and TCRdb retains in-frame clones only, with some absent. The data show about 190,000 clones, 50% to 60% seen once. Sequenced here: CD4+ T cells sorted from blood, sampled at week 4, from a patient treated with tofacitinib. This TCR came from a human donor with alopecia areata. The V and J genes are TRBV29-1 and TRBJ1-4; D ambiguous. The CDR3, as DNA: TGCAGCGTGCTTTGGGGAAGTGGGAATGAAAAACTGTTTTTT. Translation gives CSVLWGSGNEKLFF.